Listed below are T cell receptor beta chains from one sample, sequenced in a study of blood T cells in healthy people across ages. TCRdb re-called the 5' RACE reads with MiXCR, one entry per CDR3 protein. The sample records 600,000 to 800,000 distinct CDR3 sequences, over 40% being singletons. The material sequenced was blood. All receptors come from a woman older than 75 in good health. Both conserved end residues are part of each CDR3. Each record gives: D gene, J gene, clone size, V gene, CDR3 length, CDR3 protein, CDR3 DNA. D genes are given only for firm matches. Size is omitted from some rows. Given values are once, few, many or a class for expanded clones.

NA	TRBJ1-2	once	TRBV12-3/TRBV12-4	15	CASSSIRRDSYGYTF	TGTGCCAGCAGTTCAATTAGGCGGGATTCGTATGGCTACACCTTC
TRBD2	TRBJ2-1	NA	TRBV5-5	12	CASSPAGGGEFF	TGTGCCAGCAGCCCAGCGGGGGGTGGAGAGTTCTTC
NA	TRBJ2-4	NA	TRBV28	14	CAPGGGLAKNIQYF	TGTGCCCCGGGTGGGGGGTTGGCCAAAAACATTCAGTACTTC
NA	TRBJ2-2	few	TRBV4-2	15	CASSPILGGGGELFF	TGTGCCAGCAGCCCCATCTTAGGAGGTGGCGGGGAGCTGTTTTTT
NA	TRBJ2-2	many	TRBV6-6	14	CASSYPGSGGELFF	TGTGCCAGCAGTTATCCAGGGTCTGGCGGGGAGCTGTTTTTT
NA	TRBJ2-6	NA	TRBV5-1	16	CASSLSGSEGANVLTF	TGCGCCAGCAGCTTGAGTGGGTCCGAAGGGGCCAACGTCCTGACTTTC
TRBD1	TRBJ2-5	once	TRBV24-1	15	CATSDRNRGSETQYF	TGTGCCACCAGTGACAGGAACAGGGGATCGGAGACCCAGTACTTC
NA	TRBJ2-5	NA	TRBV7-9	11	CASGLSETQYF	TGTGCCAGCGGCTTATCCGAGACCCAGTACTTC
NA	TRBJ1-2	once	TRBV4-2	16	CASSQEGGGANYGYTF	TGTGCCAGCAGCCAAGAGGGCGGGGGGGCGAACTATGGCTACACCTTC
TRBD2	TRBJ2-5	NA	TRBV6-6	15	CASSVGLAEEETQYF	TGTGCCAGCAGTGTGGGACTAGCGGAGGAAGAGACCCAGTACTTC
NA	TRBJ1-2	many	TRBV5-1	11	CASRAGYGYTF	TGCGCCAGCAGAGCTGGGTATGGCTACACCTTC
TRBD2	TRBJ2-3	NA	TRBV12-3/TRBV12-4	14	CASRVAGSADVQYF	TGTGCCAGCAGGGTAGCGGGAAGTGCAGATGTGCAGTATTTT
NA	TRBJ2-7	NA	TRBV18	15	CASSQTDSSYNEQYF	TGTGCCAGCTCTCAAACCGACAGCTCCTACAATGAGCAGTACTTC
NA	TRBJ1-2	NA	TRBV6-5	12	CASSAWDTGYTF	TGTGCCAGCAGTGCCTGGGACACTGGCTACACCTTC
NA	TRBJ2-5	NA	TRBV20-1	13	CSAPGMSAETQYF	TGCAGTGCCCCCGGGATGTCTGCAGAGACCCAGTACTTC
NA	TRBJ2-3	many	TRBV6-6	15	CASSLLGSRTDTQYF	TGTGCCAGCAGTCTTCTAGGCTCCCGCACAGATACGCAGTATTTT
TRBD2	TRBJ2-1	NA	TRBV7-2	16	CASSRGTSGGANEQFF	TGTGCCAGCAGCAGGGGGACTAGCGGGGGGGCAAATGAGCAGTTCTTC
NA	TRBJ2-7	NA	TRBV4-1	13	CASSQGAVYEQYF	TGCGCCAGCAGCCAGGGGGCAGTCTACGAGCAGTACTTC
TRBD1	TRBJ2-5	NA	TRBV20-1	14	CSARETGGGETQYF	TGCAGTGCTAGAGAGACAGGGGGCGGTGAGACCCAGTACTTC
NA	TRBJ2-3	NA	TRBV15	16	CATSRGWGESTDTQYF	TGTGCCACCAGCAGAGGATGGGGGGAAAGCACAGATACGCAGTATTTT
NA	TRBJ1-2	many	TRBV20-1	10	CSAYGSGYTF	TGCAGTGCTTACGGGAGTGGCTACACCTTC
NA	TRBJ1-6	few	TRBV27	16	CASSLSGNSYNSPLHF	TGTGCCAGCAGTTTGTCCGGAAACTCCTATAATTCACCCCTCCACTTT